This record concerns one T cell receptor (beta chain) sequence. What it binds is not known. The donor cohort consisted entirely of Caucasian adults residing in Nashville, Tennessee. The source of the sample is a study of shared clonotypes between healthy human individuals. Study findings and constraints: Sorted-subset sequencing, rarefaction showed, was incomplete despite large depth. Sequencing depth was expected to influence donor clonotype sharing.

Genomic DNA per cell subset filled all wells of several immunoSEQ plates. Repertoires were generated with immunoSEQ multiplex PCR, while TCRdb's copy carries only in-frame clones and drops some. The top ten clones hold around 0.058% of a sample with roughly 650,000 clones, 97% of them seen once. This CDR3 contains 13 residues. V gave up 4 bases and J gave up 3 bases, with 10 bases separating them. From germline, CDR1 is SGDLS and CDR2 YYNGEE. This clonotype originated in a woman aged 25 to 39 in good health. Sequenced: naive CD4+ T cells sorted from blood. The subset is: CD45RA+ positively selected. V is TRBV9 and J is TRBJ1-1; tentative D call: TRBD1 (6 bases). This chain's CDR3 is CASSLGGHTEAFF. The DNA for the CDR3 is TGTGCCAGCAGCTTGGGGGGGCACACTGAAGCTTTCTTT.